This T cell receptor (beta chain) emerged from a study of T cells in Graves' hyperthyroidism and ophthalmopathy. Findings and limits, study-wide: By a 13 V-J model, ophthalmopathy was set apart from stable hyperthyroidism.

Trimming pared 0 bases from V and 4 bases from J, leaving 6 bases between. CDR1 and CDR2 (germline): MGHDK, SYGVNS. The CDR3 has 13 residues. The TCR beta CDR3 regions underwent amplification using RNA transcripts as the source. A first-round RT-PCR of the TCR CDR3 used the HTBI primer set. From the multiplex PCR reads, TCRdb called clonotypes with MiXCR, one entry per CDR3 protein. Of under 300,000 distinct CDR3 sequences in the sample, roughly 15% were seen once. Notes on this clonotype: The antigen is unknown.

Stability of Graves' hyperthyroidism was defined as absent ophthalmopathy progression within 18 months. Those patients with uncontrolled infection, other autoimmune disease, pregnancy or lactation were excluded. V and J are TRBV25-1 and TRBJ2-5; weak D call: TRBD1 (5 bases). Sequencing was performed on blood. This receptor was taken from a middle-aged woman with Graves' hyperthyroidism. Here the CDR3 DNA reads TGTGCCAGCAGTGAATATAGGGGAGAGACCCAGTACTTC. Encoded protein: CASSEYRGETQYF.